The entry that follows covers one T cell receptor (beta chain) sequence. Its target is not known. The sample originates from a study of response to subunit inactivated influenza vaccine. TCRdb processed the RT-PCR reads anew with MiXCR; each CDR3 protein has one entry. Of 700,000 to 900,000 distinct CDR3 sequences in the sample, around 20% were seen once. The CDR3 totals 15 residues. V gave up 6 bases and J gave up 7 bases, with 21 bases separating them. In germline, CDR1 is MDHEN, CDR2 SYDVKM. Findings and limits, study-wide: Authors suggested each seasonal flu vaccination may recruit only limited numbers of new T cells.

This chain joins TRBV28 and TRBJ1-2; a weak D match, TRBD1 (5 bases). This receptor was taken from a man aged 45-60 years who received an inactivated influenza vaccine. This sample comprised PBMCs from blood, obtained around 5 days after vaccination. CDR3 sequence reads: CASSSLMAGLAGYTF. The DNA for the CDR3 is TGTGCCAGCAGCTCCCTAATGGCAGGGTTGGCTGGCTACACCTTC.